The T cell receptor beta chain under discussion was sequenced for a study of vaccination effects on CD4 cells after COVID-19 (dated by TCRdb to 2022 to 2024). For context, the study as a whole: Each participant got two doses of an mRNA SARS-CoV-2 vaccine, either BNT162b2 or mRNA-1273. In the study, cultures from other donors were sequenced using the Oncomine TCR Beta short-read assay on an Illumina iSeq 100. In both COVID-19 convalescent patients and infection-naive vaccine recipients, the study compared SARS-CoV-2 spike-specific CD4+ TCR repertoires from before mRNA vaccination with those from after it. Altogether, 10 COVID-19 convalescent patients and a handful of SARS-CoV-2-naive healthy vaccine recipients made up the full study. What the study reported, not specific to this receptor: Both infection-induced and vaccine-induced clones contracted markedly at late post-vaccination timepoints, which is consistent with waning T cell responses. The study was limited by a small number of convalescent patients, and early post-infection timepoints were lacking. In healthy vaccine recipients, vaccine-induced clones were almost all SARS-CoV-2 mono-reactive, with only 1 of 255 cross-reactive with common cold coronaviruses.

Details on this clone: This receptor's antigen is unknown. No much larger clone exists at a distance of one base, and base qualities are not known.

In the ViraFEST assay, PBMC were stimulated with viral peptide pools, and TCR sequencing was then used to find antigen-specific CD4+ T cell clonotypes based on their expansion. After around 11 days of culture, CD4+ T cells were isolated with the EasySep CD4+ T cell isolation kit. None of the healthy vaccine recipients had a prior SARS-CoV-2 infection, which was confirmed by nucleocapsid antibody tests that came back negative both before and after vaccination. Around 2 million PBMC per well were cultured in IMDM with about 4.8% human AB serum, about 9.4 IU/ml IL-2 and gentamicin, plus 10 ug/ml peptides. On days 3 and 7, half of the culture medium was replaced with fresh IL-2-containing medium. Unless otherwise noted, each peptide stimulation condition was cultured in triplicate wells. PBMC were separated from whole blood using Ficoll-Paque Plus gradient centrifugation and were then either cryopreserved at -140C or used fresh. The overlapping peptide pools covered the spike proteins of SARS-CoV-2 and of the common cold coronaviruses HCoV-NL63, HCoV-OC43 and HCoV-229E. Genomic DNA was extracted from cultured CD4+ T cells with the QIAamp micro DNA kit.

CDR1 is given as SGHKS and CDR2 as YYEKEE, both from the germline V gene (reference sequence). The germline V end is reduced by 2 bases and the J end by 0 bases; junction bases left unmatched: 3. Spanning cysteine to phenylalanine, the CDR3 consists of 16 amino acids. CDR3 DNA is the only sequence kept; it has 48 bases, read in frame from the first base. Library generation was performed with the immunoSEQ multiplex PCR assay. DNA from the cultured and isolated CD4+ T cells underwent TCR beta CDR3 sequencing. Per the source publication's procedure: Non-productive TCR sequences were discarded, and reads were trimmed to the CDR3 region, with only CDR3s of 7 or more amino acids retained. The MANAFEST web app was used to identify antigen-specific clonotypes by comparing expansion in peptide wells with expansion in reference cultures. Positive clones required FDR<0.05 expansion versus reference and all other wells, odds ratio above 5, and frequency above 0.1% in two replicate wells. Clonotypes significantly expanded in SARS-CoV-2 spike wells and in at least one common cold coronavirus spike condition were defined as cross-reactive. CDR3 similarity was assessed by Levenshtein distance using the stringdist R package, and unrooted trees were constructed with ape in R 3.6.1. TCRdb re-hosts the immuneACCESS table, in-frame sequences only. Its copies lack some clones; in the studies checked, an unresolved V gene accounts for under half of them, and the cause for the rest is not known. Clone size and the V and J calls come from that table; the DNA yielded D and trimming. The sample yields about 40,000 clones; around 66% were counted once. Together, the top ten hold about 15% of the sample.

Recombination connected TRBV5-5 to TRBJ2-3; TRBD2 aligns with 10 central bases. The sequenced sample was CD4+ T cells from PBMCs cultured with HCoV-OC43 spike peptides, obtained before COVID-19 vaccination. The cell subset or site label of this sample denotes: HCoV-OC43 spike overlapping peptide pool stimulation. This receptor was obtained from a human donor who received a COVID-19 vaccine. The bases read TGTGCCAGCAGCTTAGCGGGGGGGCAAAGCACAGATACGCAGTATTTT. Its protein product is CASSLAGGQSTDTQYF. With the rest looked up from the reference TRBV5-5 and TRBJ2-3 genes rather than sequenced, the full variable domain is DAGVTQSPTHLIKTRGQQVTLRCSPISGHKSVSWYQQVLGQGPQFIFQYYEKEERGRGNFPDRFSARQFPNYSSELNVNALLLGDSALYLCASSLAGGQSTDTQYFGPGTRLTVL.